The rows below give T cell receptor beta chains drawn from one sample of a study of T cell clonotyping in hematopoietic cell transplantation. TCRdb's copy holds only in-frame clones and misses some; the assay was immunoSEQ multiplex PCR. The repertoire includes fewer than 15,000 clones, under 95% of them detected once, and around 0.8% sits in the top ten. Sequenced: peripheral blood mononuclear cells. Receptors were obtained from a woman aged 45-59 years in good health. Some clones in this sample may be carry-over from other donors' samples. CDR3s include the opening cysteine and the closing phenylalanine or tryptophan. D genes are given only for firm matches. A row's size may be missing; if present it is once, few, many or a size class.

TRBJ1-3,TRBV9,.,TRBD1,CASSVLAQGAGNTIYF,TGTGCCAGCAGCGTATTGGCCCAGGGGGCTGGAAACACCATATATTTT
TRBJ1-6,TRBV4-3,.,.,CASSQGRAGGTAPLHF,TGCGCCAGCAGCCAAGGGAGGGCAGGCGGTACGGCACCCCTCCACTTT
TRBJ2-3,TRBV5-4,.,.,CASSYTKRAAGTQYF,TGTGCCAGCAGCTATACCAAACGGGCGGCAGGTACGCAGTATTTT
TRBJ2-1,TRBV7-2,.,TRBD2,CASSLYRTSGVSEQFF,TGTGCCAGCAGCTTATACAGGACTAGCGGGGTGAGTGAGCAGTTCTTC
TRBJ1-6,TRBV9,.,.,CASSVGPNRVGDNSPLHF,TGTGCCAGCAGCGTTGGCCCAAACAGGGTCGGCGATAATTCACCCCTCCACTTT
TRBJ2-5,TRBV19,.,TRBD2,CASSKARTSGGMETQYF,TGTGCCAGTAGTAAGGCGCGGACTAGCGGGGGTATGGAGACCCAGTACTTC
TRBJ2-7,TRBV27,.,.,CASSPQGRSEQYF,TGTGCCAGCAGTCCTCAAGGGCGCTCCGAGCAGTACTTC
TRBJ1-2,TRBV28,.,TRBD1,CASRPGQGAGGYTF,TGTGCCAGCAGACCGGGACAGGGGGCTGGCGGCTACACCTTC
TRBJ2-7,TRBV18,.,TRBD1,CASSQGAMTYEQYF,TGTGCCAGCTCACAGGGGGCTATGACCTACGAGCAGTACTTC
TRBJ2-2,TRBV5-1,.,.,CASSLAAGQSTGELFF,TGCGCCAGCAGCTTGGCCGCGGGACAATCTACCGGGGAGCTGTTTTTT
TRBJ2-1,TRBV6-4,.,.,CASSDTNRASEQFF,TGTGCCAGCAGTGACACGAACAGGGCGAGTGAGCAGTTCTTC
TRBJ2-5,TRBV19,once,.,CASMSVEGGGETQYF,TGTGCCAGTATGTCCGTGGAAGGTGGAGGAGAGACCCAGTACTTC
TRBJ2-7,TRBV19,.,.,CATSLMKGSYEQYF,TGTGCCACCTCGCTTATGAAGGGTTCCTACGAGCAGTACTTC
TRBJ1-2,TRBV15,once,.,CATSITNRDDYTF,TGTGCCACATCTATAACGAACAGGGATGACTACACCTTC
TRBJ2-7,TRBV7-2,.,.,CASSRINEQYF,TGTGCCAGCAGCCGGATAAACGAGCAGTACTTC
TRBJ2-3,TRBV28,.,TRBD2,CASIPPTGGPDTQYF,TGTGCCAGCATCCCCCCCACGGGGGGGCCAGATACGCAGTATTTT
TRBJ1-2,TRBV2,.,.,CASSLKGLAYGYTF,TGTGCCAGCAGCTTAAAGGGTTTAGCCTATGGCTACACCTTC
TRBJ1-1,TRBV6-5,.,.,CASSSGRARGRTEAFF,TGTGCCAGCAGTTCTGGCCGGGCGCGAGGGAGAACTGAAGCTTTCTTT
TRBJ1-5,TRBV10-3,.,TRBD1,CATNQQGNQPQHF,TGTGCCACCAACCAACAGGGGAATCAGCCCCAGCATTTT
TRBJ2-3,TRBV10-2,.,.,CASSATITDTQYF,TGCGCCAGCAGTGCCACCATAACAGATACGCAGTATTTT
TRBJ2-3,TRBV30,.,.,CAWSAAGAASTDTQYF,TGTGCCTGGAGTGCCGCGGGGGCGGCTAGCACAGATACGCAGTATTTT
TRBJ1-6,TRBV27,.,.,CASIESSARNSPLHF,TGTGCCAGCATCGAGTCTTCAGCTCGTAATTCACCCCTCCACTTT
TRBJ1-1,TRBV5-6,.,.,CASSFGFTEAFF,TGTGCCAGCAGCTTTGGTTTTACTGAAGCTTTCTTT
TRBJ1-2,TRBV4-1,.,.,CASSQDPGPVNYGYTF,TGCGCCAGCAGCCAAGATCCCGGCCCAGTCAACTATGGCTACACCTTC
TRBJ2-7,TRBV19,once,TRBD2,CASSNPGGGSYEQYF,TGTGCCAGTAGCAACCCCGGGGGGGGATCCTACGAGCAGTACTTC
TRBJ1-6,TRBV4-1,.,.,CASSLAGQGGNSPLHF,TGCGCCAGCAGCCTAGCTGGCCAGGGCGGTAATTCACCCCTCCACTTT
TRBJ2-2,TRBV4-2,.,TRBD2,CASSQGLAGGLDPGELFF,TGTGCCAGCAGCCAAGGACTAGCGGGGGGGCTAGACCCCGGGGAGCTGTTTTTT
TRBJ1-2,TRBV10-3,once,.,CAISDGISLAVGYTF,TGTGCCATCAGTGATGGAATCAGTCTGGCAGTTGGCTACACCTTC
TRBJ2-3,TRBV7-3,once,TRBD2,CASSFQTSGGVADTQYF,TGTGCCAGCAGCTTTCAGACTAGCGGGGGTGTCGCAGATACGCAGTATTTT
TRBJ2-1,TRBV19,.,TRBD2,CASSIASSGAYNEQFF,TGTGCCAGTAGTATAGCCTCTAGCGGGGCCTACAATGAGCAGTTCTTC
TRBJ1-2,TRBV19,.,TRBD1,CASSIHSTGGFAGYTF,TGTGCCAGTAGTATCCACTCAACAGGGGGCTTCGCTGGCTACACCTTC
TRBJ2-7,TRBV4-1,.,.,CASSQEVISEQYF,TGCGCCAGCAGCCAAGAAGTCATAAGCGAGCAGTACTTC
TRBJ1-1,TRBV19,once,TRBD1,CASSIVSGGNTEAFF,TGTGCCAGTAGTATAGTTTCAGGGGGTAACACTGAAGCTTTCTTT
TRBJ1-5,TRBV2,.,.,CASSYLQGMNQPQHF,TGTGCCAGCAGTTATTTACAGGGTATGAATCAGCCCCAGCATTTT
TRBJ1-1,TRBV7-9,.,.,CASSPMDRNIAFF,TGTGCCAGCAGCCCAATGGACCGTAATATAGCTTTCTTT
TRBJ1-2,TRBV7-2,.,.,CASSLAAEDGYTF,TGTGCCAGCAGCTTAGCCGCGGAAGATGGCTACACCTTC
TRBJ2-7,TRBV7-2,few,TRBD1,CASSLTWTGLYEQYF,TGTGCCAGCAGCTTAACTTGGACAGGGCTCTACGAGCAGTACTTC
TRBJ2-7,TRBV30,.,TRBD1,CAWSRGPYEQYF,TGTGCCTGGAGTAGGGGGCCCTACGAGCAGTACTTC
TRBJ2-7,TRBV5-6,.,TRBD1,CASSSDRGLGEQYF,TGTGCCAGCAGCTCGGACAGGGGGCTAGGCGAGCAGTACTTC
TRBJ2-6,TRBV30,.,.,CAWSEGGSGANVLTF,TGTGCCTGGAGCGAGGGGGGGTCTGGGGCCAACGTCCTGACTTTC
TRBJ1-2,TRBV6-1,.,.,CASSDRIYGYTF,TGTGCCAGCAGTGACAGGATCTATGGCTACACCTTC
TRBJ1-1,TRBV12-5,.,.,CASGRAENTEAFF,TGTGCTAGTGGTCGGGCGGAGAACACTGAAGCTTTCTTT
TRBJ2-7,TRBV4-3,.,.,CASSQGLADSYEQYF,TGCGCCAGCAGCCAAGGGCTAGCCGATTCGTACGAGCAGTACTTC
TRBJ1-2,TRBV27,.,.,CASSLGPAGVGYGYTF,TGTGCCAGCAGTTTAGGTCCCGCAGGAGTAGGTTATGGCTACACCTTC
TRBJ1-2,TRBV2,.,.,CASSASSTAAGGYTF,TGTGCCAGCAGCGCCTCCTCGACAGCTGCAGGGGGCTACACCTTC
TRBJ1-5,TRBV10-3,.,TRBD1,CAISELSGGQPQHF,TGTGCCATCAGTGAGTTGTCAGGGGGACAGCCCCAGCATTTT
TRBJ1-6,TRBV27,once,.,CASSFSDYNSPLHF,TGTGCCAGCAGTTTCTCGGATTATAATTCACCCCTCCACTTT
TRBJ1-5,TRBV7-2,few,TRBD1,CASSFKGAAQPQHF,TGTGCCAGCAGCTTCAAGGGGGCCGCTCAGCCCCAGCATTTT
TRBJ2-1,TRBV5-6,.,.,CASSSYRARSEQFF,TGTGCCAGCAGCTCATACAGGGCTCGCAGTGAGCAGTTCTTC
TRBJ1-5,TRBV10-3,.,.,CAISDRAVNQPQHF,TGTGCCATCAGTGACAGGGCAGTCAATCAGCCCCAGCATTTT
TRBJ2-7,TRBV7-8,.,.,CASSLEYRSYEQYF,TGTGCCAGCAGCTTAGAGTACAGGTCCTACGAGCAGTACTTC
TRBJ2-1,TRBV28,.,TRBD2,CASSLGGESGDYNEQFF,TGTGCCAGCAGTTTAGGGGGGGAAAGCGGGGATTACAATGAGCAGTTCTTC
TRBJ1-1,TRBV6-5,.,.,CASSYGSGWGNTEAFF,TGTGCCAGCAGTTACGGTAGCGGGTGGGGAAACACTGAAGCTTTCTTT
TRBJ1-5,TRBV15,.,.,CATSRETRVNQPQHF,TGTGCCACCAGCAGAGAAACCAGGGTTAATCAGCCCCAGCATTTT
TRBJ1-2,TRBV25-1,few,.,CASSGQHYGYTF,TGTGCCAGCAGTGGACAGCACTATGGCTACACCTTC
TRBJ2-2,TRBV27,once,TRBD1,CATRTGTGWDGHTGELFF,TGTGCCACCCGAACCGGGACAGGGTGGGATGGACACACCGGGGAGCTGTTTTTT
TRBJ2-5,TRBV11-3,once,TRBD1,CASSPQTGAETQYF,TGTGCCAGCAGCCCCCAAACAGGGGCAGAGACCCAGTACTTC